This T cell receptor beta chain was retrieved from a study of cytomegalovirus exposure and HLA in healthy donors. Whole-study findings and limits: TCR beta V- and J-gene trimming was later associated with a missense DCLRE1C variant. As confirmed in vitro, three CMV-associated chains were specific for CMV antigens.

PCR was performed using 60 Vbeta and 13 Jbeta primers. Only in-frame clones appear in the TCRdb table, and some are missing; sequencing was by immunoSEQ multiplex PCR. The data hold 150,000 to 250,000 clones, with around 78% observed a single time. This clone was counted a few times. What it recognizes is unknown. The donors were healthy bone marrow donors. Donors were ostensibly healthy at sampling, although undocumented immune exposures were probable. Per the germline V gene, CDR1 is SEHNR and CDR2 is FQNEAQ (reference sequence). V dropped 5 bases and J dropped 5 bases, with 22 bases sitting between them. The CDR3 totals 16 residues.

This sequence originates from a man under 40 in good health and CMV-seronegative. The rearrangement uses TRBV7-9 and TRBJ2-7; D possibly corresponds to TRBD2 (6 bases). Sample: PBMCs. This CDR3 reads CASSPPRGIQPDEQYF. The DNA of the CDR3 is TGTGCCAGCAGCCCCCCGCGGGGCATCCAACCCGACGAGCAGTACTTC.